This entry lists 29 T cell receptor beta chains sequenced from one sample in a study of human T cells and chemical hapten exposure. This sample's time point: patch test 3, about 24 weeks after DPC sensitization. The treatment denotes: therapeutic diphenylcyclopropenone sensitization with weekly scalp DPC. TCRdb analysed the RACE reads with MiXCR anew, one entry per CDR3 protein. This sample has approximately 97,000 distinct CDR3 sequences; 27% occur once, and the top ten carry approximately 10%. This sample comprised whole blood, obtained in connection with sensitization to the hapten diphenylcyclopropenone (DPC). The source of these receptors is a man in his forties with alopecia areata. Some clones in this sample may be carry-over from other donors' samples.

This chain links TRBV20-1 with TRBJ2-5, with 9 bases matching TRBD2. CDR3 length equals 14 residues. Germline CDR1 and CDR2: DFQATT and SNEGSKA (reference sequence). The trim removed 3 bases at V and 2 bases at J, leaving 4 bases unmatched. The CDR3 coding sequence is TGCAGTGCTAGTCCAGCGGGAGGTCAAGAGACCCAGTACTTC. The encoded protein is CSASPAGGQETQYF.

The chain recombines TRBV12-3 or TRBV12-4 with TRBJ1-1, with D possibly being TRBD1 (5 bases). CDR3 length: 15 amino acids. V was pared by 3 bases and J by 2 bases, with 13 bases between. CDR3 in amino acids: CASSFSQGANTEAFF. The CDR3 DNA reads TGTGCCAGCAGTTTTTCCCAGGGAGCTAACACTGAAGCTTTCTTT.

The J gene is TRBJ2-1, the V gene TRBV24-1; 7 bases agree with TRBD1. The ends lost 3 bases at V and 4 bases at J; junction bases unmatched: 8. CDR3 size: 16 residues. Germline V gene sequence: CDR1 KGHDR, CDR2 SFDVKD. DNA of the CDR3: TGTGCCACCAGTGATGGACAGGCAAAGTGTTACAATGAGCAGTTCTTC. It codes for CATSDGQAKCYNEQFF.

This chain uses TRBV27 with TRBJ2-3; 8 bases agree with TRBD1. The J segment lost 6 bases and the V segment lost 10 bases, leaving 12 bases of the junction unmatched. CDR3 length: 14 amino acids. In germline, CDR1 is MNHEY, CDR2 SMNVEV (reference sequence). CDR3 in amino acids: CATAGGADLDTQYF. For the CDR3, the DNA is TGTGCCACCGCAGGGGGCGCGGACCTGGATACGCAGTATTTT.

This clonotype appeared a few times. CDR3: CASSPRQYNEQFF. DNA of the CDR3: TGTGCCAGCTCACCACGACAGTACAATGAGCAGTTCTTC. The rearrangement links TRBV18 to TRBJ2-1, with a weak D call TRBD1 (5 bases). V lost 1 base to trimming and J lost 4 bases, with 5 bases between them. The CDR3 sequence is 13 residues long. Looked up from germline, CDR1 is KGHSH and CDR2 is LQKENI.

This clonotype was recorded a few times. The rearrangement joins TRBV12-3 or TRBV12-4 to TRBJ2-3, with D possibly matching TRBD1 (5 bases). The CDR3 extends over 14 amino acids. Between the trimmed V and J ends, which lost 4 bases and 5 bases, there was a span of 13 bases. The CDR3 DNA reads as TGTGCCAGCAGTTATGGCAGGCAGGGAGATACGCAGTATTTT. It encodes CASSYGRQGDTQYF.

V and J are TRBV6-1 and TRBJ1-6; possibly TRBD1 for D (6 bases). The V end lost 1 base, the J end lost 8 bases, and 15 bases lay between the germline ends. The CDR3 runs 16 residues. Germline V lookup: CDR1 MNHNS, CDR2 SASEGT. The CDR3 sequence: CASSEVGGTRDSPLHF. DNA of the CDR3: TGTGCCAGCAGTGAAGTAGGGGGAACGAGAGATTCACCCCTCCACTTT.

This clonotype was detected a few times. The V gene is TRBV6-6, the J gene TRBJ2-5; possible D gene TRBD2, 5 bases. Germline assignment: CDR1 MNHNY and CDR2 SVGAGI (reference sequence). V gave up 10 bases and J gave up 3 bases, with 15 bases separating them. The CDR3 spans 13 residues. CDR3: CATKVDGEETQYF. The CDR3 DNA follows: TGTGCCACCAAAGTGGACGGGGAAGAGACCCAGTACTTC.

There are a few counts of this clonotype. The J gene is TRBJ2-5, the V gene TRBV6-5; the match to TRBD1 covers 9 bases. Per germline, CDR1 MNHEY and CDR2 SVGAGI. With V trimmed by 2 bases and J by 2 bases, 3 bases remained unmatched. The CDR3 contains 15 residues. The CDR3 sequence: CASSYRGQGQETQYF. The CDR3 DNA sequence: TGTGCCAGCAGTTACCGTGGACAGGGGCAAGAGACCCAGTACTTC.

The J gene is TRBJ2-5, the V gene TRBV20-1, with 8 positions matching TRBD1. Germline trimming cut 2 bases from V and 4 bases from J; bases unmatched to any gene: 15. This CDR3 contains 17 residues. Germline assignment: CDR1 DFQATT and CDR2 SNEGSKA (reference sequence). CDR3 residues: CSARWFGLAGGLETQYF. CDR3 nucleotide sequence: TGCAGTGCTAGATGGTTCGGGTTGGCAGGGGGCTTAGAGACCCAGTACTTC.

This clonotype has only a few counts. The chain links TRBV7-9 to TRBJ1-5, with TRBD1 identical over 7 bases. The CDR3 extends over 17 amino acids. Germline CDR1 and CDR2: SEHNR and FQNEAQ (reference sequence). With V trimmed by 5 bases and J by 2 bases, 12 bases remained unmatched. The CDR3 coding sequence is TGTGCCAGCAGCCTAACAGACAGGGAGGGAGGCAATCAGCCCCAGCATTTT. Amino acid sequence: CASSLTDREGGNQPQHF.

This clonotype has more than one count but fewer than ten. The chain uses TRBV20-1 and TRBJ2-1; D not resolved. In germline, CDR1 is DFQATT, CDR2 SNEGSKA (reference sequence). The CDR3 loop spans 14 amino acids. V was pared by 6 bases and J by 2 bases, with 14 bases between. The CDR3 loop is CSAPPANAYNEQFF. CDR3 sequence (DNA): TGCAGTGCCCCCCCCGCAAACGCCTACAATGAGCAGTTCTTC.

This clonotype has a handful of counts. The chain uses TRBV29-1 and TRBJ2-3; 10 bases are shared with TRBD2. The CDR3 extends over 16 amino acids. The germline CDR1 and CDR2 sequences are SQVTM and ANQGSEA. V was clipped by 5 bases and J by 3 bases; unmatched bases: 11. CDR3 DNA: TGCAGCGTTTCCGGGACTAGCGCACGATGGACAGATACGCAGTATTTT. Protein sequence: CSVSGTSARWTDTQYF.

This chain's CDR3 is CASSSRDNEQFF. CDR3 nucleotide sequence: TGTGCCAGCAGCTCCCGGGACAATGAGCAGTTCTTC. V usage is TRBV7-9 and J usage is TRBJ2-1, with D unclear. The V end lost 4 bases, the J end lost 5 bases, and 6 bases lay between the germline ends. The germline CDR1 and CDR2 sequences are SEHNR and FQNEAQ (reference sequence). The CDR3 has 12 amino acids. The full variable domain, its missing parts supplied by reference TRBV7-9 and TRBJ2-1, is DTGVSQNPRHKITKRGQNVTFRCDPISEHNRLYWYRQTLGQGPEFLTYFQNEAQLEKSRLLSDRFSAERPKGSFSTLEIQRTEQGDSAMYLCASSSRDNEQFFGPGTRLTVL.

In this sample, this clonotype turned up a few times. This rearrangement joins TRBV6-5 to TRBJ2-2, with TRBD2 identical over 11 bases. Looked up from germline, CDR1 is MNHEY and CDR2 is SVGAGI. This CDR3 comprises 17 residues. The trim removed 2 bases at V and 0 bases at J, leaving 2 bases unmatched. CDR3 in amino acids: CASSYLLAGANTGELFF. CDR3 DNA sequence: TGTGCCAGCAGTTACCTACTAGCGGGAGCGAACACCGGGGAGCTGTTTTTT.

V is TRBV10-3 and J is TRBJ1-1; the match to TRBD1 covers 12 bases. Germline assignment: CDR1 ENHRY and CDR2 SYGVKD. This CDR3 is 17 amino acids long. V lost 4 bases to trimming and J lost 5 bases; unmatched junction nucleotides: 11. DNA for the CDR3: TGTGCCATCAGTGCCCCGGGACAGGGGGCACAGTGGACTGAAGCTTTCTTT. Translation: CAISAPGQGAQWTEAFF.

V is TRBV6-2 or TRBV6-3 and J is TRBJ2-6; TRBD1 agrees at 11 bases. Germline assignment: CDR1 MNHEY and CDR2 SVGEGT. The CDR3 totals 18 residues. V lost 0 bases and J lost 4; bases outside the gene matches: 5. The CDR3 region has the DNA TGTGCCAGCAGTTACTCTGGACAGGGGGCGCGAGGGGCCAACGTCCTGACTTTC. Amino acid sequence: CASSYSGQGARGANVLTF.

The gene calls are TRBV10-1 and TRBJ2-3; tentative D call: TRBD2 (5 bases). There are 18 residues in the CDR3. The V end lost 0 bases, the J end lost 0 bases, and 16 bases lay between the germline ends. The germline V gene has CDR1 WNHNN and CDR2 SYGVQD (reference sequence). The CDR3 sequence is CASSESSRSAASTDTQYF. The CDR3 DNA reads TGCGCCAGCAGTGAGTCCTCCCGATCAGCGGCTAGCACAGATACGCAGTATTTT.

The rearrangement links TRBV12-3 or TRBV12-4 to TRBJ1-5, with D perhaps matching TRBD1 (5 bases). The CDR3 contains 14 residues. With 3 bases removed from V and 3 bases from J, the gap between germline ends came to 9 bases. CDR3 amino acids: CASSLTENNQPQHF. The CDR3, as DNA: TGTGCCAGCAGTTTGACAGAGAACAATCAGCCCCAGCATTTT.

The genes are TRBV3-1 and TRBJ2-2; D remains unclear. In germline, CDR1 is LGHDT, CDR2 YNNKEL (reference sequence). This CDR3 spans 17 amino acids. V lost 0 bases and J lost 0, with 11 bases in between. This CDR3 is CASSQDHGLPNTGELFF. CDR3 nucleotides: TGTGCCAGCAGCCAAGATCACGGTCTGCCGAACACCGGGGAGCTGTTTTTT.

The table lists this clonotype with a few counts. The chain combines TRBV7-2 with TRBJ2-2, with a possible D match to TRBD1 (6 bases). With 5 bases removed from V and 3 bases from J, the gap between germline ends came to 10 bases. CDR1 and CDR2 from the germline V gene are SGHTA and FQGNSA. The CDR3 extends over 14 amino acids. CDR3: CASSADSYTGELFF. In DNA form, the CDR3 reads TGTGCCAGCAGCGCGGACAGCTACACCGGGGAGCTGTTTTTT.

For the CDR3, the DNA is TGTGCCAGCAGCTTAGATCAGGGCAATCAGCCCCAGCATTTT. Its translation: CASSLDQGNQPQHF. J is TRBJ1-5 and V is TRBV28, with D hard to call. Germline loops: CDR1 MDHEN, CDR2 SYDVKM. The CDR3 extends over 14 amino acids. V lost 6 bases, J lost 2 bases, and 11 bases lay in between.

The chain recombines TRBV18 with TRBJ1-4; 10 bases match TRBD1. The CDR3 loop spans 15 amino acids. Germline V CDR1 and CDR2: KGHSH, LQKENI. After removal of 2 bases from V and 7 bases from J, the junction contained 4 bases not matched to a gene. CDR3 sequence: CASSPSGTGVEKLFF. The CDR3 DNA reads as TGTGCCAGCTCACCATCCGGGACAGGGGTTGAAAAACTGTTTTTT.

V is TRBV10-3 and J is TRBJ2-7; D ambiguous. V lost 6 bases and J 3 bases, leaving 12 bases between the germline ends. The length of the CDR3 is 13 residues. CDR1 and CDR2 (germline): ENHRY, SYGVKD. The DNA of the CDR3 is TGTGCCATCAGGGCAGAATCCTTCTACGAGCAGTACTTC. This encodes CAIRAESFYEQYF.

The sample holds a few counts of this clonotype. The V and J genes are TRBV5-1 and TRBJ2-7; 14 positions match TRBD2. The CDR3 is 15 amino acids. Germline V gene data show CDR1 as SGHRS and CDR2 as YFSETQ. V gave up 4 bases and J gave up 4 bases; unmatched junction bases: 4. CDR3 DNA sequence: TGCGCCAGCAGCGGGACTAGCGGGAGTTCTTACGAGCAGTACTTC. Protein product: CASSGTSGSSYEQYF.

This clonotype occurred a few times. The chain couples TRBV7-9 to TRBJ2-7; tentatively, D is TRBD2 (5 bases). Germline V gene sequence: CDR1 SEHNR, CDR2 FQNEAQ (reference sequence). The CDR3 has 14 amino acids. Trimming took 1 base from V and 3 from J, leaving 10 bases between them. The CDR3 reads CASSLDVRDYEQYF. The CDR3, as DNA: TGTGCCAGCAGCTTAGATGTTCGGGACTACGAGCAGTACTTC. The full variable domain, in which reference TRBV7-9 and TRBJ2-7 provide the parts outside the CDR3, is DTGVSQNPRHKITKRGQNVTFRCDPISEHNRLYWYRQTLGQGPEFLTYFQNEAQLEKSRLLSDRFSAERPKGSFSTLEIQRTEQGDSAMYLCASSLDVRDYEQYFGPGTRLTVT.

This clonotype has more than one count but fewer than ten. The rearrangement joins TRBV28 to TRBJ2-5; 13 nucleotides line up with TRBD2. The V and J ends lost 5 bases and 5 bases, in that order; junction bases with no gene match: 5. This CDR3 is built from 15 residues. Germline V lookup: CDR1 MDHEN, CDR2 SYDVKM. The CDR3 region is CASSVTSGRYETQYF. The CDR3 DNA reads TGTGCCAGCAGTGTGACTAGCGGGAGGTACGAGACCCAGTACTTC.

In this sample, this clonotype turned up a few times. The chain couples TRBV27 to TRBJ1-5; 7 nucleotides align to TRBD1. J was trimmed by 6 bases and V by 5 bases; bases with no gene match: 7. The CDR3 is made up of 14 amino acids. Germline V gene data show CDR1 as MNHEY and CDR2 as SMNVEV (reference sequence). CDR3 bases: TGTGCCAGCAGTGTACAGGGGAGTGGTCAGCCCCAGCATTTT. Protein sequence: CASSVQGSGQPQHF.

This clonotype was seen only a few times. V is TRBV19 and J is TRBJ2-3, with 7 bases fitting TRBD2. J was trimmed by 1 base and V by 5 bases; bases with no gene match: 6. Germline assignment: CDR1 LNHDA and CDR2 SQIVND (reference sequence). This CDR3 is 15 amino acids long. The CDR3 DNA reads as TGTGCCAGTAGTGTAAGCGGGGCCCGCACAGATACGCAGTATTTT. Protein product: CASSVSGARTDTQYF.